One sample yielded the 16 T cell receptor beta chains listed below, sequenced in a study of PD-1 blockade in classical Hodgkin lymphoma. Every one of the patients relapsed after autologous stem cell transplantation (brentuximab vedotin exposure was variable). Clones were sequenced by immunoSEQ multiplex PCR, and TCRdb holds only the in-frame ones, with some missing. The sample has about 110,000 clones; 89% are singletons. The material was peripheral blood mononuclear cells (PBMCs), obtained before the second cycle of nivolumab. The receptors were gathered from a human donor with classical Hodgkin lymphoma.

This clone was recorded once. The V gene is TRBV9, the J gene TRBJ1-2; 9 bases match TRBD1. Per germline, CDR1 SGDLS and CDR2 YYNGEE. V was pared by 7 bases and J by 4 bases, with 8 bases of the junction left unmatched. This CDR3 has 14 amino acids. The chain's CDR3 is CASRGTGKTYGYTF. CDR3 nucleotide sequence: TGTGCCAGCCGAGGGACAGGGAAGACCTATGGCTACACCTTC.

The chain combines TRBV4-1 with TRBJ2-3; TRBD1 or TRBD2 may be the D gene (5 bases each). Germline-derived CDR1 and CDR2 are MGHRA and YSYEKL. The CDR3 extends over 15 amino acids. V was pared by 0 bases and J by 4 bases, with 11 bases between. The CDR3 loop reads CASSQDVGTSDTQYF. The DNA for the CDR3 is TGCGCCAGCAGCCAAGATGTCGGGACGTCAGATACGCAGTATTTT.

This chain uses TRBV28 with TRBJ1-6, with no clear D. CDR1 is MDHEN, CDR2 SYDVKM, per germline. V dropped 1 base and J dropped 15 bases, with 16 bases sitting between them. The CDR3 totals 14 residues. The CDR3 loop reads CASSLSPRTEVLHF. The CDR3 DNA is TGTGCCAGCAGTTTATCTCCCCGGACGGAAGTCCTCCACTTT.

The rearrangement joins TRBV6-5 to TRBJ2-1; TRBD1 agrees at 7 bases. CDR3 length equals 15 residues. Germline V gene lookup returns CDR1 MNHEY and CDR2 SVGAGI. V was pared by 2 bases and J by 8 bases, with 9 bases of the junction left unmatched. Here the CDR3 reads CASSYPGQQTHEQFF. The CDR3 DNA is TGTGCCAGCAGTTACCCGGGACAGCAAACACATGAGCAGTTCTTC.

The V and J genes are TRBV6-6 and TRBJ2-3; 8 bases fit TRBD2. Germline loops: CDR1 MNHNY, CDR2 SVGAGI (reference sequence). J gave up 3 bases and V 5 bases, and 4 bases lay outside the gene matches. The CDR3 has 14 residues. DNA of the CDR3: TGTGCCAGCAGTCTCGGACTAGCTACAGATACGCAGTATTTT. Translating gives CASSLGLATDTQYF.

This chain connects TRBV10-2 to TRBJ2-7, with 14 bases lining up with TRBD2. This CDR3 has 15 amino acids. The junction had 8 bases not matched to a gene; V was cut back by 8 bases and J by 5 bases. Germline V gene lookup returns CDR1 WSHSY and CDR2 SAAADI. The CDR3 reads CASLFGTSGSNEQYF. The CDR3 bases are TGCGCCAGCTTATTCGGGACTAGCGGGAGTAACGAGCAGTACTTC.

DNA of the CDR3: TGCACCAGCAGCCGAGAATCGGACAGGGACTCCTACGAGCAGTACTTC. It specifies CTSSRESDRDSYEQYF. J is TRBJ2-7 and V is TRBV1; the D segment call TRBD1 is taken from the table without a DNA check. TRBV1 is a known pseudogene. The CDR3 totals 16 residues.

The CDR3: CASSHPGQGVYGYTF. DNA for the CDR3: TGCGCCAGCAGCCACCCGGGACAGGGTGTCTATGGCTACACCTTC. V is TRBV4-1 and J is TRBJ1-2; 9 bases match TRBD1. There are 15 residues in the CDR3. CDR1 MGHRA and CDR2 YSYEKL come from the germline V gene. J gave up 4 bases and V 3 bases, and 6 bases lay outside the gene matches.

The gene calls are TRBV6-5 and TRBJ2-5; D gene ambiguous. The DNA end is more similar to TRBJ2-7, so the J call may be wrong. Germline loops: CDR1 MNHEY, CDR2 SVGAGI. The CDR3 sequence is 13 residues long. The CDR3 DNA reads TGTGCCAGCAGTTTTTCCCTAGGCTACGAGCAGTACTTC. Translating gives CASSFSLGYEQYF.

The CDR3, as DNA: TGCGCCAGCTGGAGGTTCTCCGGGGAGCTGTTTTTT. It translates to CASWRFSGELFF. The chain joins TRBV5-1 to TRBJ2-2; tentative D call: TRBD2 (5 bases). This CDR3 contains 12 residues. Germline CDR1 SGHRS, CDR2 YFSETQ. The V end lost 7 bases, the J end lost 6 bases, and 10 bases lay between the germline ends.

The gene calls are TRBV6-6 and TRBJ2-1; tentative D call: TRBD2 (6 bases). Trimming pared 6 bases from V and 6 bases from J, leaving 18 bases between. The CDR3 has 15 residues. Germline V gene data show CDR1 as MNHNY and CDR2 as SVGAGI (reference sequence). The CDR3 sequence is CASRGGSNMGNEQFF. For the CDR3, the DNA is TGTGCCAGCAGGGGGGGTTCTAATATGGGCAATGAGCAGTTCTTC.

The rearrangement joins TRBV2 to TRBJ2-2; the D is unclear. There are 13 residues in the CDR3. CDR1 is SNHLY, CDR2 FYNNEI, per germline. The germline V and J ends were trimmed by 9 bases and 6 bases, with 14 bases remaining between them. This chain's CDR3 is CARTTENPGELFF. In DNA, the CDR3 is TGTGCCAGAACCACAGAAAATCCCGGGGAGCTGTTTTTT.

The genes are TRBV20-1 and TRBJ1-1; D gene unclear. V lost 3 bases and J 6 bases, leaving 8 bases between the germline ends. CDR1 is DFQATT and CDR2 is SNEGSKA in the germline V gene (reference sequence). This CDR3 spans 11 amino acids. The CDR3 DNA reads TGCAGTGCTAGGGGGTCGGCTGAAGCTTTCTTT. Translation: CSARGSAEAFF.

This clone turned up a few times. This chain's CDR3 is CASSLAVNSNQPQHF. CDR3 nucleotides: TGTGCCAGCAGCTTAGCGGTAAATAGCAATCAGCCCCAGCATTTT. The gene calls are TRBV7-8 and TRBJ1-5; D gene ambiguous. Germline V gene lookup returns CDR1 SGHVS and CDR2 FQNEAQ. Trimming left V 0 bases short and J 0 bases short, with 6 bases between. The CDR3 has 15 amino acids. The variable domain in full, with the rest retrieved from reference TRBV7-8 and TRBJ1-5, is GAGVSQSPRYKVAKRGQDVALRCDPISGHVSLFWYQQALGQGPEFLTYFQNEAQLDKSGLPSDRFFAERPEGSVSTLKIQRTQQEDSAVYLCASSLAVNSNQPQHFGDGTRLSIL.

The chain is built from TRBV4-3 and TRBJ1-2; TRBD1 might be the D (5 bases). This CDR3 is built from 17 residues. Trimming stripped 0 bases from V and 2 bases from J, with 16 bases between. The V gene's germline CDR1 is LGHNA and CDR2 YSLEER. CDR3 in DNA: TGCGCCAGCAGCCAAGAGTTTTCGAAGGGGAGAAACTATGGCTACACCTTC. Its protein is CASSQEFSKGRNYGYTF.

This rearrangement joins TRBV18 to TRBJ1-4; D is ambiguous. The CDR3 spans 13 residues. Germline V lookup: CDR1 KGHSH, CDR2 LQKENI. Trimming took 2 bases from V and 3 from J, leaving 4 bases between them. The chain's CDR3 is CASSPEPNEKLFF. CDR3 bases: TGTGCCAGCTCACCAGAACCTAATGAAAAACTGTTTTTT.